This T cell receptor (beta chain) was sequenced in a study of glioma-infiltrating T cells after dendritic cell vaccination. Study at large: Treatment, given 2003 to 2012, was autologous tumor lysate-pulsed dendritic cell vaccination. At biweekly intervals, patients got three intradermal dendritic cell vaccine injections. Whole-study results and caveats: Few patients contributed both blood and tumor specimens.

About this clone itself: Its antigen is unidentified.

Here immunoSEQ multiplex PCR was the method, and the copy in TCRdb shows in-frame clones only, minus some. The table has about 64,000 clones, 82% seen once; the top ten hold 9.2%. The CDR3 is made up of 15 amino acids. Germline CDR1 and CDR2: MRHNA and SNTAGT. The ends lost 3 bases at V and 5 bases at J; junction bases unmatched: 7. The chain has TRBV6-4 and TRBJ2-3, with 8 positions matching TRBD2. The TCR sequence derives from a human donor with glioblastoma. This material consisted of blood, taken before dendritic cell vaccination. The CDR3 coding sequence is TGTGCCAGCAGTGAATCGTACGGGGGGGTAGATACGCAGTATTTT. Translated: CASSESYGGVDTQYF.